Following are 16 T cell receptor beta chains from one sample sequenced in a study of control samples from healthy donors and cancer patients. Profiling relied on immunoSEQ multiplex PCR, and the TCRdb table lists in-frame clones only, not all of them. The top ten clones hold about 1.4% of a sample with around 170,000 clones, 90% to 95% of them seen once. The sequencing input was blood. These receptors were taken from a man aged 25-45 years in good health.

The CDR3 DNA is TGTGCCAGCAGCCTATTAGCGGGGGGCGCCACCGGGGAGCTGTTTTTT. Protein: CASSLLAGGATGELFF. J is TRBJ2-2 and V is TRBV5-4; 10 bases agree with TRBD2. Trimming removed 4 bases from V and 4 bases from J; junction bases left unmatched: 7. This CDR3 comprises 16 residues. CDR1 and CDR2 (germline): SGHNT, YYREEE (reference sequence).

The chain uses TRBV18 and TRBJ1-2, with 8 bases matching TRBD1. This CDR3 has 15 residues. With 3 bases clipped from V and 5 bases from J, the junction kept 8 bases outside the gene matches. CDR1 and CDR2 (germline): KGHSH, LQKENI. The CDR3 protein is CASSPGQGAMYGYTF. CDR3 DNA: TGTGCCAGCTCACCTGGGCAGGGGGCGATGTATGGCTACACCTTC. The full variable domain, in which reference TRBV18 and TRBJ1-2 provide the parts outside the CDR3, is NAGVMQNPRHLVRRRGQEARLRCSPMKGHSHVYWYRQLPEEGLKFMVYLQKENIIDESGMPKERFSAEFPKEGPSILRIQQVVRGDSAAYFCASSPGQGAMYGYTFGSGTRLTVV.

The CDR3 loop is CASSPSVSGVYNEQFF. As DNA, the CDR3 is TGTGCCAGCAGCCCGTCGGTTAGCGGGGTTTACAATGAGCAGTTCTTC. V is TRBV11-2 and J is TRBJ2-1; 8 nucleotides agree with TRBD2. J was trimmed by 4 bases and V by 5 bases; bases with no gene match: 10. This CDR3 spans 16 amino acids. Germline V gives CDR1 SGHAT, CDR2 FQNNGV.

This clone showed up just once. The chain couples TRBV9 to TRBJ1-4; D perhaps matches TRBD1 (5 bases). CDR3 length: 14 residues. Germline V gene sequence: CDR1 SGDLS, CDR2 YYNGEE. V lost 1 base and J lost 8, with 12 bases in between. CDR3 protein: CASSVRAGREKLFF. The CDR3 DNA is TGTGCCAGCAGCGTACGGGCAGGGCGCGAAAAACTGTTTTTT.

This sequence joins TRBV7-2 and TRBJ1-3, with a weak D call TRBD1 (5 bases). The V gene's germline CDR1 is SGHTA and CDR2 FQGNSA. V was cut by 0 bases and J by 2 bases, with 8 bases left in between. The CDR3 spans 15 residues. CDR3 in DNA: TGTGCCAGCAGCTTAGCGGGGCATCCTGGAAACACCATATATTTT. It encodes CASSLAGHPGNTIYF. The full variable domain, rest sourced from reference TRBV7-2 and TRBJ1-3, is GAGVSQSPSNKVTEKGKDVELRCDPISGHTALYWYRQSLGQGLEFLIYFQGNSAPDKSGLPSDRFSAERTGGSVSTLTIQRTQQEDSAVYLCASSLAGHPGNTIYFGEGSWLTVV.

The V call is TRBV19, the J call TRBJ2-3; D is perhaps TRBD2 (5 bases). The CDR3 loop spans 16 amino acids. The germline V gene has CDR1 LNHDA and CDR2 SQIVND (reference sequence). V shed 5 bases and J shed 0 bases, with 15 bases lying between them. CDR3 sequence: CASSPQTGLSTDTQYF. The CDR3 DNA sequence: TGTGCCAGTAGTCCTCAGACCGGACTGAGCACAGATACGCAGTATTTT.

The gene calls are TRBV5-1 and TRBJ1-2; D unclear. Trimming stripped 4 bases from V and 6 bases from J, with 13 bases between. The CDR3 is 13 residues long. The V gene's germline CDR1 is SGHRS and CDR2 YFSETQ. The CDR3 here is CASSQRWEDGYTF. The CDR3 bases are TGCGCCAGCAGCCAAAGGTGGGAGGATGGCTACACCTTC. Variable domain in full (rest from reference TRBV5-1 and TRBJ1-2): KAGVTQTPRYLIKTRGQQVTLSCSPISGHRSVSWYQQTPGQGLQFLFEYFSETQRNKGNFPGRFSGRQFSNSRSEMNVSTLELGDSALYLCASSQRWEDGYTFGSGTRLTVV.

The rearrangement joins TRBV19 to TRBJ2-2; 7 nucleotides line up with TRBD2. CDR3 size: 15 residues. The junction had 13 bases not matched to a gene; V was cut back by 8 bases and J by 7 bases. Germline loops: CDR1 LNHDA, CDR2 SQIVND (reference sequence). The CDR3 nucleotides are TGTGCCAGTCGTCTCCCTACGGGGGGAGGCGGGGAGCTGTTTTTT. It codes for CASRLPTGGGGELFF.

This chain joins TRBV12-3 or TRBV12-4 and TRBJ1-4; the D gene is possibly TRBD1 (5 bases). The V end was cut by 6 bases, the J end by 8 bases, with 13 bases between. This CDR3 region has 13 residues. CDR3 in amino acids: CASSPGQKEKLFF. The CDR3 DNA reads TGTGCCAGCAGCCCGGGGCAGAAGGAAAAACTGTTTTTT.

The V call is TRBV5-6, the J call TRBJ1-5, with a tentative D call TRBD1 (6 bases). Per germline, CDR1 SGHDT and CDR2 YYEEEE. Trimming left V 2 bases short and J 0 bases short, with 15 bases between. This CDR3 comprises 17 residues. CDR3 DNA: TGTGCCAGCAGCTTAGGGGGACCAGGGTATAGCAATCAGCCCCAGCATTTT. It yields the protein CASSLGGPGYSNQPQHF.

The rearrangement links TRBV3-1 (or the pseudogene TRBV3-2) to TRBJ2-7, with TRBD1 matching 10 bases. CDR3 size: 16 residues. CDR1 is LGHDT and CDR2 is YNNKEL in the germline V gene (reference sequence). Trimming took 3 bases from V and 4 from J; bases not matched to a gene: 9. The CDR3 bases are TGTGCCAGCAGCCAGGGCCCCGGGACAGGGGCGTACGAGCAGTACTTC. Residues: CASSQGPGTGAYEQYF.

The genes are TRBV6-5 and TRBJ2-7; D not resolved. Germline CDR1 MNHEY, CDR2 SVGAGI. With 2 bases removed from V and 1 base from J, the gap between germline ends came to 15 bases. The CDR3 is 16 amino acids. The CDR3 spells CASSYKGPGGSYEQYF. The CDR3 DNA reads TGTGCCAGCAGTTACAAAGGGCCCGGCGGTTCCTACGAGCAGTACTTC.

The gene calls are TRBV7-6 and TRBJ2-1, with TRBD2 matching over 9 bases. CDR3 size: 16 residues. Trimming cost V 5 bases and J 6 bases; bases outside gene matches: 11. From germline, CDR1 is SGHVS and CDR2 FNYEAQ. CDR3 sequence reads: CASSTLLAGIGNEQFF. The DNA of the CDR3 is TGTGCCAGCAGCACACTGCTAGCGGGGATAGGCAATGAGCAGTTCTTC.

The chain carries TRBV28 and TRBJ1-2; D might be TRBD1 (6 bases). V was trimmed by 5 bases and J by 4 bases, leaving 14 bases between them. CDR3 length: 14 residues. Per germline, CDR1 MDHEN and CDR2 SYDVKM. The CDR3 is CASSPPGQLYGYTF. CDR3 DNA: TGTGCCAGCAGTCCTCCGGGACAACTCTATGGCTACACCTTC.

This rearrangement joins TRBV5-1 to TRBJ1-4, with a weak D call TRBD1 (5 bases). This CDR3 has 15 amino acids. CDR1 and CDR2 from the germline V gene are SGHRS and YFSETQ. The V gene lost 4 bases and the J gene lost 2 bases, with 12 bases spanning the gap. Here the CDR3 DNA reads TGCGCCAGCAGCCGGACGGGGGGGACTAATGAAAAACTGTTTTTT. Its protein product is CASSRTGGTNEKLFF.

The CDR3 sequence: CASSTGQKSTDTQYF. CDR3 sequence (DNA): TGTGCCAGCAGCACAGGACAGAAAAGCACAGATACGCAGTATTTT. The V gene is TRBV5-4, the J gene TRBJ2-3, with a possible D match to TRBD1 (6 bases). Deletions cut 4 bases from V and 0 bases from J, with 12 bases between. Germline CDR1 reads SGHNT; CDR2 reads YYREEE (reference sequence). This CDR3 contains 15 residues.